This TCR beta chain originates from a study of blood T cell repertoires in COVID-19. Study-level background: Samples taken during acute and convalescent COVID-19 were collected in the United States, Italy and Spain.

Clinical history as reported by participants underpinned cohort assignment. In Cohort 3, a recovered donor had either two negative PCRs, clearance, or symptom resolution. Profiling relied on immunoSEQ multiplex PCR, and the TCRdb table lists in-frame clones only, not all of them. The table includes approximately 200,000 clones, roughly four fifths detected once. Germline-derived CDR1 and CDR2 are SEHNR and FQNEAQ (reference sequence). This CDR3 is built from 16 residues. Trimming left V 4 bases short and J 1 base short, with 16 bases between. The rearrangement joins TRBV7-9 to TRBJ1-1, with unresolved D. Material: PBMCs or T cells enriched from blood (not recorded which). The sequence derives from a man aged 35 to 55 who had recovered from COVID-19. CDR3 sequence reads: CASSSSGGWTNTEAFF. The CDR3 DNA sequence: TGTGCCAGCAGCTCCTCCGGAGGGTGGACGAACACTGAAGCTTTCTTT.